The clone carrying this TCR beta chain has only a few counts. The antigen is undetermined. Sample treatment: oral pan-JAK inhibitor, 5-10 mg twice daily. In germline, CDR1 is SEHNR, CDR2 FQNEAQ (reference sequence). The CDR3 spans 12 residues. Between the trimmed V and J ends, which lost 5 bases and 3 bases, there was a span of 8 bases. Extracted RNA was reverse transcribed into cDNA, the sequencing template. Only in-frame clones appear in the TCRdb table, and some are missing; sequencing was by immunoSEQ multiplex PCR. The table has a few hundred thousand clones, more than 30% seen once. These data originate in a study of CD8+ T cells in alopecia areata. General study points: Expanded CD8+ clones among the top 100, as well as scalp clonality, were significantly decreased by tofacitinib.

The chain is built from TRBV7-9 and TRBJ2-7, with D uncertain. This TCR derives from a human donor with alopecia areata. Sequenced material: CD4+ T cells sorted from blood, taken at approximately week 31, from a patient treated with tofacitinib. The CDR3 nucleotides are TGTGCCAGCAGCGCTTATGACTACGAGCAGTACTTC. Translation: CASSAYDYEQYF.